Below are 23 T cell receptor beta chains sequenced from a single sample in a study of blood T cell repertoires in COVID-19. Profiled with immunoSEQ multiplex PCR; TCRdb holds only in-frame clones, not every one. The sample consists of roughly 72,000 clones, 75% to 85% of them appearing once. Source material: peripheral blood. The receptors originated from a woman older than 75 with active or convalescent COVID-19.

This chain links TRBV27 with TRBJ1-1, with TRBD1 matching 7 bases. The CDR3 runs to 13 residues. After removal of 6 bases from V and 3 bases from J, the junction contained 4 bases not matched to a gene. The V gene's germline CDR1 is MNHEY and CDR2 SMNVEV (reference sequence). The CDR3 loop is CASSKRGHTEAFF. For the CDR3, the DNA is TGTGCCAGCAGCAAAAGGGGGCACACTGAAGCTTTCTTT.

V is TRBV15 and J is TRBJ1-1; perhaps TRBD1 as D (5 bases). The V gene's germline CDR1 is LNHNV and CDR2 YYDKDF (reference sequence). The V and J ends lost 4 bases and 6 bases respectively, with 18 bases between them. This CDR3 spans 15 amino acids. For the CDR3, the DNA is TGTGCCACCAGCACCGATCCTGGGGGGGGGTCTGAAGCTTTCTTT. Its translation: CATSTDPGGGSEAFF.

The count of this clone is one. The chain links TRBV5-4 to TRBJ2-7; TRBD2 agrees at 10 bases. Trimming cost V 4 bases and J 5 bases; bases outside gene matches: 9. The CDR3 extends over 15 amino acids. Germline CDR1 and CDR2: SGHNT and YYREEE (reference sequence). The CDR3 sequence: CASSIRQSGRDEQYF. CDR3 in DNA: TGTGCCAGCAGCATCCGACAGAGCGGGAGGGACGAGCAGTACTTC.

A note on this clone: Other DNA sequences in this sample translate to the same CDR3. CDR3 DNA: TGTGCCAGCAGTTACTCCGGGACAGGGGGCTTTGAGCAGTTCTTC. Translated: CASSYSGTGGFEQFF. The V call is TRBV6-2 or TRBV6-3, the J call TRBJ2-1, with 12 bases identical to TRBD1. CDR3 size: 15 residues. The V gene end was trimmed by 0 bases and the J gene end by 9 bases; junction bases not matched to a gene: 3. Germline V CDR1 and CDR2: MNHEY, SVGEGT.

The chain is built from TRBV15 and TRBJ2-6; 11 bases map to TRBD1. The CDR3 is 18 residues long. The V and J ends lost 3 bases and 1 base, in that order; junction bases with no gene match: 5. Germline V gene data show CDR1 as LNHNV and CDR2 as YYDKDF (reference sequence). This CDR3 is CATSRDRGLFSGANVLTF. For the CDR3, the DNA is TGTGCCACCAGCAGGGACAGGGGGCTATTTTCTGGGGCCAACGTCCTGACTTTC.

This clone showed up just a few times. The chain uses TRBV23-1 and TRBJ2-7; 10 bases agree with TRBD1. TRBV23-1 is annotated as an ORF whose role is uncertain. V lost 8 bases to trimming and J lost 6 bases; unmatched junction nucleotides: 13. CDR3 length equals 15 residues. Here the CDR3 reads CASPTRGTGASEQYF. The CDR3 region has the DNA TGCGCCAGCCCAACTCGGGGGACAGGGGCCTCCGAGCAGTACTTC.

This clone was counted a few times. CDR3 region: CASSLEPSVWDPRTDTQYF. CDR3 bases: TGTGCCAGCAGCTTAGAGCCTAGCGTTTGGGACCCACGGACAGATACGCAGTATTTT. The chain joins TRBV7-8 to TRBJ2-3; D is perhaps TRBD2 (6 bases). V was trimmed by 1 base and J by 3 bases, leaving 23 bases between them. Germline V gene data show CDR1 as SGHVS and CDR2 as FQNEAQ. There are 19 residues in the CDR3.

Comments on this clone: Different DNA sequences within this sample yield the same CDR3. The V and J genes are TRBV12-3 or TRBV12-4 and TRBJ2-1; D is possibly TRBD2 (5 bases). This CDR3 has 12 residues. Trimming left V 2 bases short and J 7 bases short, with 6 bases between. CDR3 coding DNA: TGTGCCAGCAGTTTACGCGGGAATGAGCAGTTCTTC. This translates into CASSLRGNEQFF.

This clone came up a few times. The CDR3, as DNA: TGTGCCATCGGGGACAGCTCCTACGAGCAGTACTTC. Residues: CAIGDSSYEQYF. This sequence joins TRBV10-3 and TRBJ2-7, with 7 positions matching TRBD1. The V gene end was trimmed by 8 bases and the J gene end by 0 bases; junction bases not matched to a gene: 1. This CDR3 has 12 amino acids. Germline V gene lookup returns CDR1 ENHRY and CDR2 SYGVKD.

The CDR3 sequence is CASSPAGIRGGIGNTIYF. The DNA for the CDR3 is TGTGCCAGCTCACCCGCCGGGATTCGAGGGGGTATCGGAAACACCATATATTTT. The gene calls are TRBV18 and TRBJ1-3; maybe TRBD1 (6 bases). CDR1 is KGHSH, CDR2 LQKENI, per germline. Trimming removed 3 bases from V and 4 bases from J, with 22 bases in between. CDR3 length equals 18 residues.

The V gene is TRBV6-5, the J gene TRBJ2-7, with D perhaps matching TRBD1 (6 bases). There are 15 residues in the CDR3. Deletions cut 2 bases from V and 2 bases from J, with 13 bases between. CDR1 and CDR2 (germline): MNHEY, SVGAGI. CDR3 nucleotide sequence: TGTGCCAGCAGTTACGGATCAGGGGCCCCCTACGAGCAGTACTTC. Encoded protein: CASSYGSGAPYEQYF.

J is TRBJ1-2 and V is TRBV19, with TRBD1 matching over 9 bases. Trimming cost V 5 bases and J 3 bases; bases outside gene matches: 7. This CDR3 is built from 15 residues. Germline lookup yields CDR1 LNHDA and CDR2 SQIVND (reference sequence). CDR3 amino acids: CASSRTGEADYGYTF. The CDR3 DNA reads TGTGCCAGTAGTCGGACAGGGGAAGCAGACTATGGCTACACCTTC.

This clone was observed once. This sequence joins TRBV28 and TRBJ1-2; D gene uncertain. Per germline, CDR1 MDHEN and CDR2 SYDVKM. The length of the CDR3 is 13 residues. V dropped 3 bases and J dropped 9 bases, with 14 bases sitting between them. CDR3: CASSFPIKTSYTF. CDR3 DNA sequence: TGTGCCAGCAGTTTCCCCATCAAGACAAGCTACACCTTC.

The rearrangement links TRBV7-2 to TRBJ1-1, with D unclear. CDR3 length: 12 residues. Germline V gives CDR1 SGHTA, CDR2 FQGNSA. V gave up 6 bases and J gave up 3 bases, with 8 bases separating them. CDR3 protein: CASRTGYTEAFF. CDR3 nucleotide sequence: TGTGCCAGCAGAACCGGGTACACTGAAGCTTTCTTT.

The chain employs TRBV6-5 and TRBJ2-2; D remains ambiguous. Germline CDR1 MNHEY, CDR2 SVGAGI. This CDR3 contains 12 residues. V was shortened by 8 bases and J by 5 bases, with 9 bases between the two germline ends. CDR3 loop: CASRQLTGELFF. CDR3 bases: TGTGCCAGCCGTCAGTTGACCGGGGAGCTGTTTTTT.

The J gene is TRBJ2-3, the V gene TRBV10-3; D remains ambiguous. Between the trimmed V and J ends, which lost 3 bases and 3 bases, there was a span of 13 bases. The CDR3 consists of 15 residues. Per germline, CDR1 ENHRY and CDR2 SYGVKD. CDR3 coding DNA: TGTGCCATCAGTGACGCGACAAGCCCAACAGATACGCAGTATTTT. Amino acid sequence: CAISDATSPTDTQYF.

This CDR3 is CASSFLASVTDTQYF. The CDR3 DNA sequence: TGTGCCAGCAGTTTTCTAGCTAGTGTCACAGATACGCAGTATTTT. The V call is TRBV2, the J call TRBJ2-3; TRBD2 is a possible D gene (5 bases). Deletions cut 5 bases from V and 2 bases from J, with 14 bases between. Germline V gene lookup returns CDR1 SNHLY and CDR2 FYNNEI. The CDR3 has 15 residues. Filled out from reference TRBV2 and TRBJ2-3, the complete variable domain reads EPEVTQTPSHQVTQMGQEVILRCVPISNHLYFYWYRQILGQKVEFLVSFYNNEISEKSEIFDDQFSVERPDGSNFTLKIRSTKLEDSAMYFCASSFLASVTDTQYFGPGTRLTVL.

The chain carries TRBV28 and TRBJ2-1, with 7 bases lining up with TRBD2. The CDR3 consists of 15 residues. The V gene's germline CDR1 is MDHEN and CDR2 SYDVKM. The junction had 5 bases not matched to a gene; V was cut back by 2 bases and J by 4 bases. In nucleotides, the CDR3 is TGTGCCAGCAGTTTAAGGGCGGGGGTTTACAATGAGCAGTTCTTC. As protein: CASSLRAGVYNEQFF.

The chain employs TRBV7-8 and TRBJ1-3, with unresolved D. V lost 2 bases and J lost 2, with 13 bases in between. Germline V gene data show CDR1 as SGHVS and CDR2 as FQNEAQ. The CDR3 runs to 16 residues. The CDR3 sequence is CASSLRPAGAGNTIYF. For the CDR3, the DNA is TGTGCCAGCAGCTTACGTCCTGCCGGGGCTGGAAACACCATATATTTT.

The chain links TRBV3-1 (or the pseudogene TRBV3-2) to TRBJ1-3; 8 nucleotides align to TRBD1. CDR1 is LGHDT and CDR2 is YNNKEL in the germline V gene (reference sequence). The V and J ends lost 10 bases and 4 bases, in that order; junction bases with no gene match: 3. The CDR3 spans 12 residues. CDR3 loop: CATGTGGNTIYF. The CDR3 nucleotides read TGTGCCACGGGGACAGGAGGAAACACCATATATTTT.

This chain uses TRBV27 with TRBJ2-7, with 8 bases lining up with TRBD1. The ends lost 5 bases at V and 1 base at J; junction bases unmatched: 7. There are 15 residues in the CDR3. CDR1 MNHEY and CDR2 SMNVEV come from the germline V gene (reference sequence). The CDR3 sequence is CASSATGAPSYEQYF. The CDR3 DNA sequence: TGTGCCAGCAGTGCGACAGGGGCACCGTCCTACGAGCAGTACTTC.

This clone was detected many times. The chain links TRBV19 to TRBJ1-2; D might be TRBD1 (6 bases). With 8 bases removed from V and 4 bases from J, the gap between germline ends came to 11 bases. Looked up from germline, CDR1 is LNHDA and CDR2 is SQIVND (reference sequence). There are 12 residues in the CDR3. The CDR3 DNA sequence: TGTGCCAGTTACAGGGTCGGCTATGGCTACACCTTC. Its protein is CASYRVGYGYTF.

V is TRBV29-1 and J is TRBJ2-7, with 7 positions matching TRBD1. This CDR3 has 13 residues. The germline V gene encodes CDR1 SQVTM and CDR2 ANQGSEA. V dropped 5 bases and J dropped 2; count of bases not matched to a gene: 6. CDR3 region: CSVIGGSAYEQYF. The CDR3 DNA reads as TGCAGCGTTATAGGGGGCTCAGCCTACGAGCAGTACTTC.